This T cell receptor (beta chain) was observed in a study of beta chain features in type 1 diabetes. General study points: These data did not resolve whether HLA type affects TCRB rearrangement. High TCR expression in some cells could lead to their over-representation in cDNA sequencing. Shorter TCRB CDR3s, moderately but significantly so, were found in Type 1 diabetes patients in all four CD4+ subsets.

Trimming at V came to 1 base and at J to 7 bases, leaving 11 bases not matched to a gene. Germline loops: CDR1 SGHRS, CDR2 YFSETQ. This CDR3 spans 17 amino acids. Concerning this clone: Antigen unknown.

Expressed TCRB transcripts were sequenced because the entire RNA isolate underwent reverse transcription. Clones were read by immunoSEQ multiplex PCR, and TCRdb kept only the in-frame ones, dropping some. The table has 15,000 or so clones, 55% to 70% seen once; the top ten hold around 0.55%. The chain couples TRBV5-1 to TRBJ2-2, with TRBD1 identical over 9 bases. The TCR originated in a woman between 18 and 29 years old with type 1 diabetes. The sequencing input was stem cell memory CD4+ T cells from blood. The chain's CDR3 is CASSLTGQGNRNGELFF. CDR3 bases: TGCGCCAGCAGCTTGACAGGACAGGGGAATAGGAACGGGGAGCTGTTTTTT.